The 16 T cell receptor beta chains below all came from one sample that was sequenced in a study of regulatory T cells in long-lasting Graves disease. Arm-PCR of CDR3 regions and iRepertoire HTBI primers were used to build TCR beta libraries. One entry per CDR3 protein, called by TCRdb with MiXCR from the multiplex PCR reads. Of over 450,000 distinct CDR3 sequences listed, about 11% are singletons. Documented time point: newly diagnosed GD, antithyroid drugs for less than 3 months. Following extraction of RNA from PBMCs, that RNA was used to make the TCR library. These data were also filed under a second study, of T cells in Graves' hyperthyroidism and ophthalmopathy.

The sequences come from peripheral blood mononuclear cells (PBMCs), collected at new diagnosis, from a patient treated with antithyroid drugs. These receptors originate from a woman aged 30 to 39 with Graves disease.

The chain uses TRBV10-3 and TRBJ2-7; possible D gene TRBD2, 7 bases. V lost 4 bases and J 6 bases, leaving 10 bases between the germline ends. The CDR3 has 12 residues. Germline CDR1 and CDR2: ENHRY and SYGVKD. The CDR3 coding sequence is TGTGCCATCAGTGGGGGGGGGCGCGAGCAGTACTTC. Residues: CAISGGGREQYF.

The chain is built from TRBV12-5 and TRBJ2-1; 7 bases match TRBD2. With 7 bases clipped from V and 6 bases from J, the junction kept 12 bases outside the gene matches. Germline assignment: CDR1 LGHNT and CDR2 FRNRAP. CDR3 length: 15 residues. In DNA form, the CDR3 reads TGTGCTAGTGCTAACATAGTAGCGGGTGTCAATGAGCAGTTCTTC. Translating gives CASANIVAGVNEQFF.

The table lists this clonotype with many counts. CDR3 in amino acids: CASRGRESTYNEQFF. The CDR3 region has the DNA TGTGCCAGCAGGGGGAGGGAGTCAACCTACAATGAGCAGTTCTTC. This chain connects TRBV2 to TRBJ2-1, with 7 bases that match TRBD2. From germline, CDR1 is SNHLY and CDR2 FYNNEI. With 6 bases clipped from V and 2 bases from J, the junction kept 7 bases outside the gene matches. This CDR3 is 15 amino acids long.

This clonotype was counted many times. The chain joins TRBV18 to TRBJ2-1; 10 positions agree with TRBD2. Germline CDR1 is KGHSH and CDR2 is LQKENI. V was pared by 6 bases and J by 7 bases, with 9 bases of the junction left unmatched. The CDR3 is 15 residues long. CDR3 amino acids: CASSHSGRARNEQFF. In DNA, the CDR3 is TGTGCCAGCTCCCACAGCGGGAGGGCCCGGAATGAGCAGTTCTTC.

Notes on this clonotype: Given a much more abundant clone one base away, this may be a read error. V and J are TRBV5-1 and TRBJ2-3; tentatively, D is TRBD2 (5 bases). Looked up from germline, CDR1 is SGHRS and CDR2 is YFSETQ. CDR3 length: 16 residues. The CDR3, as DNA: TGCGCCAGCAGCTGGGAGAGTTCATTCTCGGCAGATACGCACTATTTT. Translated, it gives CASSWESSFSADTHYF.

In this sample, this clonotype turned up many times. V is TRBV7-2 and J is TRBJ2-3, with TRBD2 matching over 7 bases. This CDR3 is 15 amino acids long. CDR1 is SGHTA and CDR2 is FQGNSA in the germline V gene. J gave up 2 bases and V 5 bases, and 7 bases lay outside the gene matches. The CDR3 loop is CASSPLAVYTDTQYF. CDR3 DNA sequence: TGTGCCAGCAGCCCGCTAGCGGTCTACACAGATACGCAGTATTTT.

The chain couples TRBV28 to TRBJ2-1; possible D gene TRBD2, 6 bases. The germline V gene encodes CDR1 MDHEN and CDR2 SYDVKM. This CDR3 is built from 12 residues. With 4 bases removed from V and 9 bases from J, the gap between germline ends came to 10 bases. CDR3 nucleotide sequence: TGTGCCAGCAGTTCATTGGGGGGTGAGCAGTTCTTC. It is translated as CASSSLGGEQFF.

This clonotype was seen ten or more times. CDR3 region: CASSRDSLFHNEQFF. CDR3 nucleotide sequence: TGTGCCAGCAGCCGGGACAGCCTGTTCCACAATGAGCAGTTCTTC. This chain links TRBV7-9 with TRBJ2-1; 7 bases map to TRBD1. The V segment lost 5 bases and the J segment 5 bases; nucleotides outside the gene matches: 9. The CDR3 contains 15 residues. Germline CDR1 and CDR2: SEHNR and FQNEAQ (reference sequence).

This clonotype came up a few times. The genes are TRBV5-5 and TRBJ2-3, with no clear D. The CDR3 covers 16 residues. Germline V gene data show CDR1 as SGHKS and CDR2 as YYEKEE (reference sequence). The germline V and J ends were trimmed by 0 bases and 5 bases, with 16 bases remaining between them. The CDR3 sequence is CASSLALSSALDTQYF. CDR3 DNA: TGTGCCAGCAGCTTGGCCCTTTCTTCAGCATTAGATACGCAGTATTTT.

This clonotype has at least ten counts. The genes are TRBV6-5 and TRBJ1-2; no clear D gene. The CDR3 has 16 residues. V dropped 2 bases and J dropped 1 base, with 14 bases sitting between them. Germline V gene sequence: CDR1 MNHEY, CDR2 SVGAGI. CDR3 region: CASSYDSGTHNYGYTF. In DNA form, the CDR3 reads TGTGCCAGCAGTTACGATTCGGGAACACATAACTATGGCTACACCTTC.

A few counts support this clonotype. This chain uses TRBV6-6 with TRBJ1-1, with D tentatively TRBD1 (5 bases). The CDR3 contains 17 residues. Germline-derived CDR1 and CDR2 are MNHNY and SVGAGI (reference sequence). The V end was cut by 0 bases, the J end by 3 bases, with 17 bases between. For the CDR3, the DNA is TGTGCCAGCAGTTACTCGGGGGGGTTGGGGGTTTACACTGAAGCTTTCTTT. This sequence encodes CASSYSGGLGVYTEAFF.

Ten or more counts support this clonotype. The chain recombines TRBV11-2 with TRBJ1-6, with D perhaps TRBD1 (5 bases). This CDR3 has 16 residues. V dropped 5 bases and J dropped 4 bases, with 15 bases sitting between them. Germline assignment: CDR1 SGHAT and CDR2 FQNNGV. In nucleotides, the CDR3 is TGTGCCAGCAGCCTCAGGGTGGCAGCATATAATTCACCCCTCCACTTT. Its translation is CASSLRVAAYNSPLHF.

This CDR3 reads CATVGQGAYGANVLTF. DNA for the CDR3: TGTGCCACCGTGGGACAGGGAGCTTACGGGGCCAACGTCCTGACTTTC. The genes are TRBV24-1 and TRBJ2-6; 9 bases fit TRBD1. This CDR3 region has 16 residues. Trimming cost V 9 bases and J 4 bases; bases outside gene matches: 9. The V gene's germline CDR1 is KGHDR and CDR2 SFDVKD.

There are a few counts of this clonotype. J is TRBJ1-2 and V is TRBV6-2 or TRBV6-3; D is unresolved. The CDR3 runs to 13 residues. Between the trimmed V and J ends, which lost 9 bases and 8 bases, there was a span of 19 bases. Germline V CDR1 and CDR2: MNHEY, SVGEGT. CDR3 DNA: TGTGCCAGTATGTCCTACGGGGTATTCGGCTACACCTTC. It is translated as CASMSYGVFGYTF.

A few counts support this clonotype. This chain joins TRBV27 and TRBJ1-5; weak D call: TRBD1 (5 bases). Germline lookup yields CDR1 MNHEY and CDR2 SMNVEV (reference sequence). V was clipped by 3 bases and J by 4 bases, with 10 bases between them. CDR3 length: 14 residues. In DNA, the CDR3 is TGTGCCAGCAGTTTGAGGGGTACTAATCAGCCCCAGCATTTT. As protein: CASSLRGTNQPQHF.

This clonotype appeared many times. The CDR3 reads CASSPQVTIPYEQYF. CDR3 coding DNA: TGTGCCAGCAGCCCTCAGGTAACTATTCCCTACGAGCAGTACTTC. V gene TRBV3-1 combines with J gene TRBJ2-7; D gene ambiguous. The germline CDR1 and CDR2 sequences are LGHDT and YNNKEL (reference sequence). The CDR3 contains 15 residues. Trimming took 4 bases from V and 2 from J, leaving 15 bases between them.